This entry lists 19 T cell receptor beta chains sequenced from one sample in a study of blood T cell repertoires in COVID-19. TCRdb keeps only in-frame clones here, not all; method: immunoSEQ multiplex PCR. The data contain 210,000 or so clones, around 80% of them singletons. Sequencing used peripheral blood. These receptors all stem from a woman aged 80 or over with COVID-19, enrolled during active disease.

V usage is TRBV5-1 and J usage is TRBJ2-2, with no clear D. The CDR3 extends over 15 amino acids. The ends were cut back, 7 bases at V and 0 bases at J, with 13 bases in the middle. Germline V gives CDR1 SGHRS, CDR2 YFSETQ. The CDR3 spells CASSRAAANTGELFF. The CDR3, as DNA: TGCGCCAGCTCTAGAGCAGCCGCGAACACCGGGGAGCTGTTTTTT.

The CDR3 region has the DNA TGTGCCAGTAGCCCACAGGGCCGTCAGCCCCAGCATTTT. This encodes CASSPQGRQPQHF. The J gene is TRBJ1-5, the V gene TRBV19; tentatively, D is TRBD1 (6 bases). Germline V gene lookup returns CDR1 LNHDA and CDR2 SQIVND (reference sequence). The germline V and J ends were trimmed by 6 bases and 6 bases, with 12 bases remaining between them. The CDR3 spans 13 residues.

This chain uses TRBV11-1 with TRBJ2-7, with D possibly TRBD2 on 6 matching bases. CDR3 length: 13 amino acids. V shed 4 bases and J shed 7 bases, with 14 bases lying between them. CDR1 and CDR2 from the germline V gene are SGHAT and FQDESV (reference sequence). CDR3 nucleotide sequence: TGTGCCAGCAGCTACGGACTAAACATTGAGCAGTACTTC. This encodes CASSYGLNIEQYF.

This chain joins TRBV3-1 (or the pseudogene TRBV3-2) and TRBJ1-6; the D gene is possibly TRBD1 (5 bases). CDR3 length: 14 amino acids. The V gene's germline CDR1 is LGHDT and CDR2 YNNKEL (reference sequence). Deletions cut 5 bases from V and 7 bases from J, with 12 bases between. The CDR3 DNA reads TGTGCCAGCAGCTTGCCGTCAGGGAATTCACCCCTCCACTTT. Its translation is CASSLPSGNSPLHF.

The chain is built from TRBV5-1 and TRBJ2-5; possible D gene TRBD1, 6 bases. Trimming cost V 3 bases and J 5 bases, with 17 bases left between them. Germline CDR1 reads SGHRS; CDR2 reads YFSETQ. This CDR3 is built from 15 residues. For the CDR3, the DNA is TGCGCCAGCAGCTCCACCCCAGACAGGATGGAGACCCAGTACTTC. Protein sequence: CASSSTPDRMETQYF. The full variable domain, its missing parts supplied by reference TRBV5-1 and TRBJ2-5, is KAGVTQTPRYLIKTRGQQVTLSCSPISGHRSVSWYQQTPGQGLQFLFEYFSETQRNKGNFPGRFSGRQFSNSRSEMNVSTLELGDSALYLCASSSTPDRMETQYFGPGTRLLVL.

The chain couples TRBV5-6 to TRBJ1-5; weak D call: TRBD1 (5 bases). Trimming pared 4 bases from V and 15 bases from J, leaving 17 bases between. The CDR3 covers 12 residues. Germline lookup yields CDR1 SGHDT and CDR2 YYEEEE. CDR3 sequence: CASSHSQTALHF. Here the CDR3 DNA reads TGTGCCAGCAGCCACTCCCAGACAGCTTTGCATTTT.

This clone was observed once. The chain employs TRBV4-2 and TRBJ1-2; TRBD1 matches at 7 bases. The CDR3 runs 19 residues. CDR1 and CDR2 from the germline V gene are LGHNA and YNFKEQ. The V gene end was trimmed by 4 bases and the J gene end by 0 bases; junction bases not matched to a gene: 17. This CDR3 is CASSLDRDSNSQANYGYTF. For the CDR3, the DNA is TGTGCCAGCAGCCTCGACCGGGACAGTAACAGCCAAGCTAACTATGGCTACACCTTC.

V and J are TRBV27 and TRBJ2-2, with 7 bases identical to TRBD2. After removal of 2 bases from V and 0 bases from J, the junction contained 9 bases not matched to a gene. Germline values: CDR1 MNHEY, CDR2 SMNVEV (reference sequence). CDR3 length: 18 amino acids. The CDR3 DNA follows: TGTGCCAGCAGTTTACAGACGCCGGGACTAACGAACACCGGGGAGCTGTTTTTT. Protein: CASSLQTPGLTNTGELFF.

The rearrangement uses TRBV18 and TRBJ1-5; D remains ambiguous. V was clipped by 3 bases and J by 2 bases, with 8 bases between them. Germline V CDR1 and CDR2: KGHSH, LQKENI. This CDR3 has 14 residues. CDR3 DNA: TGTGCCAGCTCACCTGGGGAGGGCAATCAGCCCCAGCATTTT. The encoded protein is CASSPGEGNQPQHF.

The chain links TRBV3-1 (or the pseudogene TRBV3-2) to TRBJ1-2; 7 bases are a match to TRBD1. The CDR3 totals 14 residues. Germline lookup yields CDR1 LGHDT and CDR2 YNNKEL (reference sequence). The ends lost 6 bases at V and 1 base at J; junction bases unmatched: 5. The CDR3 DNA follows: TGTGCCAGCAGACGGACAGGAAATAACTATGGCTACACCTTC. This sequence encodes CASRRTGNNYGYTF.

Points on this clone: The junction departs from germline at one end; a sequencing error may be responsible. The V call is TRBV7-7, the J call TRBJ2-5, with 7 nucleotides matching TRBD1. Germline loops: CDR1 SSHAT, CDR2 FNYEAQ (reference sequence). The CDR3 runs 18 residues. The CDR3, as DNA: TGTGCTAGCAGCCACCGAGGGGGACCGGGACAGATCCAAGAGACCCAGTACTTC. This encodes CASSHRGGPGQIQETQYF.

The J gene is TRBJ1-3, the V gene TRBV28; D ambiguous. The germline V gene encodes CDR1 MDHEN and CDR2 SYDVKM. V gave up 6 bases and J gave up 8 bases, with 8 bases separating them. The CDR3 consists of 11 residues. For the CDR3, the DNA is TGTGCCAGCAGCAGTCGGGACACCATATATTTT. It is translated as CASSSRDTIYF.

V is TRBV5-5 and J is TRBJ1-4; D gene uncertain. This CDR3 contains 15 residues. V lost 2 bases and J 5 bases, leaving 13 bases between the germline ends. Germline lookup yields CDR1 SGHKS and CDR2 YYEKEE (reference sequence). CDR3 loop: CASSFGGVGNEKLFF. The CDR3, as DNA: TGTGCCAGCAGCTTCGGCGGGGTGGGGAATGAAAAACTGTTTTTT.

V usage is TRBV7-3 and J usage is TRBJ2-7, with 9 bases that match TRBD1. The germline V gene has CDR1 SGHTA and CDR2 FQGTGA. The CDR3 sequence is 14 residues long. Trimming took 5 bases from V and 8 from J; bases not matched to a gene: 10. CDR3 bases: TGTGCCAGCAGCCCCGGGACAGGGAATAAGAAGCAGTACTTC. Translated, it gives CASSPGTGNKKQYF. Looking up the rest from reference TRBV7-3 and TRBJ2-7 gives the full variable domain: GAGVSQTPSNKVTEKGKYVELRCDPISGHTALYWYRQSLGQGPEFLIYFQGTGAADDSGLPNDRFFAVRPEGSVSTLKIQRTERGDSAVYLCASSPGTGNKKQYFGPGTRLTVT.

This chain connects TRBV12-3 or TRBV12-4 to TRBJ2-3, with D possibly TRBD1 on 5 matching bases. V was shortened by 8 bases and J by 9 bases, with 18 bases between the two germline ends. The CDR3 is 13 amino acids. The CDR3 loop reads CASQPWGSRTQYF. Written as DNA, the CDR3 is TGTGCCAGCCAACCCTGGGGCTCCCGGACGCAGTATTTT.

J is TRBJ1-1 and V is TRBV6-6; D gene uncertain. The length of the CDR3 is 12 residues. V was cut by 7 bases and J by 6 bases, with 12 bases left in between. The germline V gene encodes CDR1 MNHNY and CDR2 SVGAGI (reference sequence). CDR3 bases: TGTGCCAGCAACCTGGGCGGGTCTGAAGCTTTCTTT. Protein: CASNLGGSEAFF.

This chain uses TRBV5-1 with TRBJ2-5, with 10 bases aligning to TRBD2. The CDR3 spans 14 residues. Germline V gene lookup returns CDR1 SGHRS and CDR2 YFSETQ. Losses at the gene ends were 4 bases for V and 2 bases for J; bases not matched to a gene: 2. The CDR3 DNA sequence: TGCGCCAGCAGCCAACTAGCGGGGCAAGAGACCCAGTACTTC. This encodes CASSQLAGQETQYF.

This clone was observed once. The chain employs TRBV18 and TRBJ2-5, with TRBD2 as a possible D gene (6 bases). With 4 bases removed from V and 3 bases from J, the gap between germline ends came to 15 bases. Germline values: CDR1 KGHSH, CDR2 LQKENI. This CDR3 has 15 residues. CDR3 DNA: TGTGCCAGCTCACGACCCGGGACGGGGGAAGAGACCCAGTACTTC. Protein product: CASSRPGTGEETQYF.

The chain recombines TRBV4-1 with TRBJ2-1; tentatively, D is TRBD2 (6 bases). Per the germline V gene, CDR1 is MGHRA and CDR2 is YSYEKL. This CDR3 has 14 residues. V dropped 4 bases and J dropped 7 bases, with 14 bases sitting between them. CDR3 bases: TGCGCCAGCAGCCCCCGACTAGGTGGGAATGAGCAGTTCTTC. Its translation: CASSPRLGGNEQFF.